This entry lists 2 T cell receptor beta chains sequenced from one sample in a study of OX40 agonist ivuxolimab in advanced cancers. The assay was immunoSEQ multiplex PCR, and TCRdb's table has in-frame clones only and misses some. Among tens of thousands of clones listed, roughly 90% were seen once. The sample consisted of CD4+ or CD8+ T cells sorted from blood, taken in a trial of the OX40 agonist ivuxolimab. These receptors came from an adult with an advanced solid tumor such as melanoma, head and neck, liver or kidney cancer.

The chain links TRBV5-8 to TRBJ1-5; D gene uncertain. The CDR3 has 13 amino acids. Germline V gene data show CDR1 as SGHTS and CDR2 as YDEGEE. Trimming stripped 0 bases from V and 4 bases from J, with 5 bases between. The CDR3 loop is CASSLEQNQPQHF. The CDR3 DNA follows: TGTGCCAGCAGCTTGGAACAGAATCAGCCCCAGCATTTT.

This clone was found a few times. The J gene is TRBJ1-2, the V gene TRBV19; D not certain. Trimming shortened V by 4 bases and J by 3 bases, and 12 bases separated the two germline ends. The CDR3 extends over 14 amino acids. CDR1 and CDR2 from the germline V gene are LNHDA and SQIVND (reference sequence). Here the CDR3 DNA reads TGTGCCAGTAGTAGCGGTTCGACGGACTATGGCTACACCTTC. Residues: CASSSGSTDYGYTF.